A selection of T cell receptor beta chains follows, all from one sample in a study of T cells in localized non-small cell lung cancer. Clones were sequenced by immunoSEQ multiplex PCR, and TCRdb holds only the in-frame ones, with some missing. The sample has around 12,000 clones, around 88% seen once. Sequencing was performed on peripheral blood, taken before any cancer treatment. These receptor sequences come from a male donor older than 55 with stage I lung adenocarcinoma. Both conserved end residues are part of each CDR3. Each record gives: D gene, V gene, clone size, J gene, CDR3 protein, CDR3 DNA. The D gene is left open where the match is weak. A clone size is listed for some rows: how often the clone was seen (once, few, many), or a class if it is expanded.

>-|TRBV19|-|TRBJ2-2
CASSIQTSFDTGELFF
TGTGCCAGTAGTATCCAAACTAGCTTTGACACCGGGGAGCTGTTTTTT
>-|TRBV11-2|-|TRBJ2-3
CASSSGAGGIDTQYF
TGTGCCAGCAGCTCGGGAGCAGGGGGAATAGATACGCAGTATTTT
>-|TRBV7-6|-|TRBJ2-7
CASSFSDIGYEQYF
TGTGCCAGCAGCTTCTCGGACATCGGATACGAGCAGTACTTC
>-|TRBV6-1|-|TRBJ1-2
CASTPRTVYGYTF
TGTGCCAGCACCCCTAGGACGGTCTATGGCTACACCTTC
>-|TRBV7-2|-|TRBJ2-7
CASSLVGSTYEQYF
TGTGCCAGCAGCTTAGTGGGTAGCACCTACGAGCAGTACTTC
>-|TRBV2|-|TRBJ1-4
CASRGTQKLFF
TGTGCCAGCAGGGGGACTCAAAAACTGTTTTTT
>-|TRBV12-1|once|TRBJ2-1
CASSPDQQVDAYNEQFF
TGTGCCAGCAGCCCCGACCAACAGGTCGACGCCTACAATGAGCAGTTCTTC
>TRBD2|TRBV5-1|-|TRBJ2-1
CASSLDPGGPGEQFF
TGCGCCAGCAGCTTGGACCCGGGAGGGCCGGGTGAGCAGTTCTTC
>-|TRBV5-6|once|TRBJ2-2
CASSLKRSANTGELFF
TGTGCCAGCAGCTTGAAACGGTCTGCGAACACCGGGGAGCTGTTTTTT
>-|TRBV7-2|-|TRBJ2-3
CASSRQLGVPTDTQYF
TGTGCCAGCAGCCGCCAGCTGGGTGTCCCCACAGATACGCAGTATTTT
>TRBD1|TRBV28|-|TRBJ1-3
CASSYETGEANTIYF
TGTGCCAGCAGTTATGAAACAGGGGAAGCAAACACCATATATTTT
>TRBD1|TRBV12-5|-|TRBJ1-4
CASGLVRDRWGEKLFF
TGTGCTAGTGGTTTGGTCCGGGACAGATGGGGCGAAAAACTGTTTTTT
>-|TRBV5-5|-|TRBJ1-2
CASSLEGVKNYGYTF
TGTGCCAGCAGCTTGGAAGGGGTAAAGAACTATGGCTACACCTTC
>-|TRBV7-8|-|TRBJ1-2
CASSVYNTGYTF
TGTGCCAGCAGCGTTTACAACACGGGCTACACCTTC
>-|TRBV27|-|TRBJ1-3
CASSSGTRGNTIYF
TGTGCCAGCAGTTCGGGGACTCGCGGAAACACCATATATTTT
>-|TRBV7-6|-|TRBJ2-5
CASSLPPQETQYF
TGTGCCAGCAGCTTACCCCCTCAAGAGACCCAGTACTTC
>-|TRBV28|-|TRBJ1-5
CAIQLFGNQPQHF
TGTGCCATCCAGTTGTTTGGCAATCAGCCCCAGCATTTT
>TRBD1|TRBV7-9|-|TRBJ2-3
CASSLAQGADTQYF
TGTGCCAGCAGCTTAGCCCAGGGGGCAGATACGCAGTATTTT
>TRBD1|TRBV29-1|-|TRBJ2-3
CSVRDSRADTQYF
TGCAGCGTAAGGGACAGTCGAGCAGATACGCAGTATTTT
>-|TRBV27|few|TRBJ2-7
CASSLRAYYEQYF
TGTGCCAGCAGTTTAAGGGCCTACTACGAGCAGTACTTC
>-|TRBV2|-|TRBJ2-7
CASRDAGSEQYF
TGTGCCAGCAGAGACGCAGGGTCCGAGCAGTACTTC
>TRBD1|TRBV28|-|TRBJ2-7
CASSFWTGGIEQYF
TGTGCCAGCAGTTTCTGGACAGGGGGTATCGAGCAGTACTTC
>-|TRBV5-8|-|TRBJ2-7
CASSLAPGWGSYEQYF
TGTGCCAGCAGCTTGGCCCCGGGCTGGGGCTCCTACGAGCAGTACTTC
>TRBD2|TRBV7-2|once|TRBJ2-7
CASSLSGRPYEQYF
TGTGCCAGCAGCTTAAGCGGGAGGCCTTACGAGCAGTACTTC
>TRBD2|TRBV4-2|-|TRBJ2-2
CASSQASREGTGELFF
TGTGCCAGCAGCCAAGCGTCTCGGGAGGGTACCGGGGAGCTGTTTTTT
>-|TRBV7-8|-|TRBJ2-5
CASSPVLARQETQYF
TGTGCCAGCAGCCCGGTGCTAGCGAGACAAGAGACCCAGTACTTC
>TRBD2|TRBV19|-|TRBJ2-1
CASSSNSGSVGNEQFF
TGTGCCAGTAGTTCGAACAGCGGGAGTGTCGGGAATGAGCAGTTCTTC
>TRBD2|TRBV7-3|few|TRBJ2-1
CASSPGTSYRPNEQFF
TGTGCCAGCAGCCCAGGGACTAGCTACCGTCCCAATGAGCAGTTCTTC
>-|TRBV30|few|TRBJ1-1
CAWSPTREAFF
TGTGCCTGGAGTCCCACACGTGAAGCTTTCTTT
>TRBD1|TRBV5-1|-|TRBJ2-7
CASSYRDRDYEQYF
TGCGCCAGCAGCTACAGGGACAGGGACTACGAGCAGTACTTC
>-|TRBV7-8|-|TRBJ2-2
CASRVAELNTGELFF
TGTGCCAGCCGCGTGGCGGAACTGAACACCGGGGAGCTGTTTTTT
>TRBD2|TRBV6-5|-|TRBJ2-5
CASSYLPSGSTETQYF
TGTGCCAGCAGTTACTTGCCTAGCGGGAGTACAGAGACCCAGTACTTC
>-|TRBV28|-|TRBJ2-1
CASRSPTASSYNEQFF
TGTGCCAGCAGAAGCCCTACTGCTAGCTCCTACAATGAGCAGTTCTTC
>-|TRBV15|-|TRBJ1-2
CAPRDGYTF
TGTGCCCCCCGTGATGGCTACACCTTC
>-|TRBV15|-|TRBJ2-5
CATSGDSRSQETQYF
TGTGCCACCAGTGGGGACTCCCGGTCTCAAGAGACCCAGTACTTC
>-|TRBV28|-|TRBJ2-3
CASSLAGGDTQYF
TGTGCCAGCAGTTTGGCCGGGGGAGATACGCAGTATTTT
>-|TRBV15|-|TRBJ1-2
CATSRPRGPGRDGYTF
TGTGCCACCAGCAGACCTCGAGGCCCCGGTAGAGATGGCTACACCTTC
>-|TRBV28|-|TRBJ2-1
CASSEDYNEQFF
TGTGCCAGTTCTGAGGACTACAATGAGCAGTTCTTC
>-|TRBV5-1|-|TRBJ1-2
CASTQDGNYGYTF
TGCGCCAGCACCCAGGACGGTAACTATGGCTACACCTTC
>TRBD1|TRBV5-1|-|TRBJ1-2
CASSSGTGGNYGYTF
TGCGCCAGCAGTTCCGGGACAGGGGGTAACTATGGCTACACCTTC
>TRBD1|TRBV2|-|TRBJ2-5
CASSEAGTAASAQYF
TGTGCCAGCAGTGAAGCGGGGACAGCCGCGAGCGCCCAGTACTTC
>TRBD2|TRBV5-1|-|TRBJ2-2
CASSAAWLAGAGELFF
TGCGCCAGCAGCGCTGCTTGGCTAGCGGGAGCCGGGGAGCTGTTTTTT
>TRBD1|TRBV27|-|TRBJ1-5
CASSQRQGFHQPQHF
TGTGCCAGCAGTCAACGACAGGGCTTTCATCAGCCCCAGCATTTT
>TRBD1|TRBV18|-|TRBJ2-5
CASSGTGTDRPRQETQYF
TGTGCCAGCTCGGGTACCGGGACAGATCGCCCCCGACAAGAGACCCAGTACTTC
>-|TRBV29-1|-|TRBJ1-4
CSAAGRYNEKLFF
TGCAGCGCCGCGGGACGATATAATGAAAAACTGTTTTTT
>-|TRBV4-2|-|TRBJ1-2
CASSQVAADGYTF
TGTGCCAGCAGCCAAGTGGCAGCGGATGGCTACACCTTC
>-|TRBV2|-|TRBJ1-2
CASSVYGGSGDYGYTF
TGTGCCAGCAGCGTTTATGGAGGGTCTGGCGACTATGGCTACACCTTC
>-|TRBV27|-|TRBJ1-1
CASSLIAGQSLRDEAFF
TGTGCCAGCAGTTTAATAGCTGGGCAGAGTCTTCGGGATGAAGCTTTCTTT
>-|TRBV5-1|-|TRBJ1-5
CASSQGPNQPQHF
TGCGCCAGTTCACAGGGTCCCAATCAGCCCCAGCATTTT
>TRBD1|TRBV6-5|-|TRBJ1-2
CASSRTTGTNYGYTF
TGTGCCAGCAGCCGGACGACAGGGACCAACTATGGCTACACCTTC
>TRBD1|TRBV9|-|TRBJ2-1
CASTRTGESYNEQFF
TGTGCCAGCACCCGGACAGGGGAATCCTACAATGAGCAGTTCTTC
>-|TRBV19|-|TRBJ1-5
CASTVNPYLSNQPQHF
TGTGCCAGTACCGTAAACCCGTACCTTAGCAATCAGCCCCAGCATTTT
>-|TRBV6-1|-|TRBJ2-6
CASSVISFSGANVLTF
TGTGCCAGCAGTGTTATTAGTTTCTCCGGGGCCAACGTCCTGACTTTC
>-|TRBV28|-|TRBJ1-6
CASSATAIYRTPLHF
TGTGCCAGCTCTGCCACGGCGATCTATCGTACACCCCTCCACTTT